The clone carrying this T cell receptor (beta chain) was detected ten times or more. Its antigen is unidentified. TCRdb recomputed calls from the 5' RACE reads with MiXCR, one row per CDR3 protein. The sample consists of 35,000 or so distinct CDR3 sequences, 12% to 15% of them appearing once. This sample is drawn from a study of neurological immune-mediated disorders. Findings and limits, study-wide: None of the CDR3 amino acid sequences in expanded clones turned up in more than one subject, which points to private repertoires in all groups.

The CDR3 sequence is 14 residues long. V was shortened by 5 bases and J by 4 bases, with 14 bases between the two germline ends. Where libraries were unsorted, they were derived from 2 million PBMCs stored at -80 degrees C. The specimen sequenced was PBMCs. The TCR sequence derives from a woman in her fifties or sixties with HTLV-1-associated myelopathy (HAM/TSP). This chain uses TRBV12-3 or TRBV12-4 with TRBJ1-2; TRBD1 might be the D (6 bases). CDR3: CASSPGGGSYGYTF. CDR3 bases: TGTGCCAGCAGTCCCGGAGGGGGATCCTATGGCTACACCTTC.